This T cell receptor beta chain was captured by sequencing in a study of blood T cell repertoires in COVID-19. Study as a whole: The United States, Italy and Spain were the sources of the acute and convalescent COVID-19 samples.

V gave up 0 bases and J gave up 3 bases; unmatched junction bases: 4. Germline-derived CDR1 and CDR2 are LGHDT and YNNKEL (reference sequence). This CDR3 contains 15 residues. In the authors' methods: Nucleated cell counts were estimated from reference gene primer amplification. The assay was immunoSEQ multiplex PCR, and TCRdb's table has in-frame clones only and misses some. Clone size and the V and J calls come from that table; the DNA yielded D and trimming. Of approximately 190,000 clones listed, around 89% are singletons. The sequencing input was peripheral blood. This sequence joins TRBV3-1 (or the pseudogene TRBV3-2) and TRBJ2-5; 7 bases line up with TRBD2. The origin of this receptor is a man aged 35-49 years with active or convalescent COVID-19. CDR3 DNA sequence: TGTGCCAGCAGCCAAGAAGGGCTAGCGGAAGAGACCCAGTACTTC. Protein sequence: CASSQEGLAEETQYF.